This T cell receptor beta chain was recovered during a study of CD8+CD57+ T cells in acquired aplastic anemia. Whole-study findings and limits: Levels of CD8+ Simpson's diversity were not significantly distinct in patients versus controls.

Both TCR beta VDJ combination and CDR3 sequence profiling were carried out. Genomic DNA was the template for this profiling. TCRdb re-called the reads with MiXCR, one entry per CDR3 protein. The table lists about 160,000 distinct CDR3 sequences, more than 45% of them singletons. The CDR3 has 13 residues. Trimming took 4 bases from V and 5 from J; bases not matched to a gene: 4. Looked up from germline, CDR1 is SQVTM and CDR2 is ANQGSEA. Whoever was chosen for sequencing had shown CD8+CD57+ cell expansion by flow cytometry. This clonotype was detected only a few times. What it recognizes is unknown. The chain recombines TRBV29-1 with TRBJ2-5, with TRBD1 matching 10 bases. The sequence came from a human donor with aplastic anemia. The sequencing sample was made of sorted CD4+, CD8+, or CD8+CD57+ T cells (not recorded which) from PBMCs. This CDR3 is CSVADRGIETQYF. For the CDR3, the DNA is TGCAGCGTTGCGGACAGGGGGATCGAGACCCAGTACTTC.